Below, 8 T cell receptor beta chains from the same sample are listed, as sequenced in a study of blood T cell repertoires in COVID-19. The method was immunoSEQ multiplex PCR; TCRdb's version includes in-frame clones alone and lacks a portion of them. This table has about 150,000 clones, over 80% appearing once. Sequencing used peripheral blood. Receptors were obtained from a man at least 80 years old with acute or convalescent COVID-19.

This chain joins TRBV28 and TRBJ2-7; the match to TRBD2 covers 7 bases. The CDR3 length is 14 residues. The V gene's germline CDR1 is MDHEN and CDR2 SYDVKM. The trim removed 6 bases at V and 4 bases at J, leaving 9 bases unmatched. The CDR3 is CASSQAGDRYEQYF. The CDR3 DNA is TGTGCCAGCAGCCAGGCGGGAGATCGGTACGAGCAGTACTTC.

V and J are TRBV29-1 and TRBJ1-3; D might be TRBD1 (5 bases). Germline V lookup: CDR1 SQVTM, CDR2 ANQGSEA. The V and J ends lost 1 base and 8 bases respectively, with 12 bases between them. This CDR3 spans 13 amino acids. CDR3 nucleotides: TGCAGCGTTGAAGGAGGAGGGGCCGACACCATATATTTT. The encoded protein is CSVEGGGADTIYF.

The V call is TRBV7-8, the J call TRBJ1-2; no clear D. Germline CDR1 SGHVS, CDR2 FQNEAQ. The CDR3 extends over 13 amino acids. Deletions cut 1 base from V and 4 bases from J, with 7 bases between. This chain's CDR3 is CASSLGVAYGYTF. In nucleotides, the CDR3 is TGTGCCAGCAGCTTAGGGGTAGCCTATGGCTACACCTTC.

The chain has TRBV28 and TRBJ2-4, with D maybe TRBD2 (7 bases). V was clipped by 6 bases and J by 3 bases, with 15 bases between them. This CDR3 spans 15 amino acids. CDR1 is MDHEN, CDR2 SYDVKM, per germline. In nucleotides, the CDR3 is TGTGCCAGCAGGGGGGGGGCCTCGGGCAAAAACATTCAGTACTTC. The encoded protein is CASRGGASGKNIQYF. Based on the CDR3 plus reference TRBV28 and TRBJ2-4, the full variable domain is DVKVTQSSRYLVKRTGEKVFLECVQDMDHENMFWYRQDPGLGLRLIYFSYDVKMKEKGDIPEGYSVSREKKERFSLILESASTNQTSMYLCASRGGASGKNIQYFGAGTRLSVL.

This clone came up once. V and J are TRBV4-2 and TRBJ2-1, with 9 bases identical to TRBD2. V dropped 1 base and J dropped 0; count of bases not matched to a gene: 1. The length of the CDR3 is 16 residues. Germline loops: CDR1 LGHNA, CDR2 YNFKEQ. As DNA, the CDR3 is TGTGCCAGCAGCCAAGTTAGCGGGAGCTCCTACAATGAGCAGTTCTTC. This encodes CASSQVSGSSYNEQFF.

The genes are TRBV5-6 and TRBJ1-2; D remains ambiguous. This CDR3 spans 12 amino acids. CDR1 and CDR2 from the germline V gene are SGHDT and YYEEEE. The V gene lost 4 bases and the J gene lost 5 bases, with 9 bases spanning the gap. CDR3 in DNA: TGTGCCAGCAGCCCAGTGTCGTATGGCTACACCTTC. It is translated as CASSPVSYGYTF.

The V call is TRBV11-2, the J call TRBJ2-7; the match to TRBD2 covers 7 bases. Trimming cost V 2 bases and J 3 bases; bases outside gene matches: 7. Germline CDR1 SGHAT, CDR2 FQNNGV. The CDR3 has 15 amino acids. The CDR3 sequence is CASSLSPAGIYEQYF. As DNA, the CDR3 is TGTGCCAGCAGCTTAAGTCCAGCGGGGATCTACGAGCAGTACTTC. The full variable domain, in which reference TRBV11-2 and TRBJ2-7 provide the parts outside the CDR3, is EAGVAQSPRYKIIEKRQSVAFWCNPISGHATLYWYQQILGQGPKLLIQFQNNGVVDDSQLPKDRFSAERLKGVDSTLKIQPAKLEDSAVYLCASSLSPAGIYEQYFGPGTRLTVT.

V is TRBV11-2 and J is TRBJ2-1; TRBD2 matches 12 bases. The CDR3 sequence is 14 residues long. Germline lookup yields CDR1 SGHAT and CDR2 FQNNGV. Trimming removed 5 bases from V and 10 bases from J; junction bases left unmatched: 6. CDR3 coding DNA: TGTGCCAGCAGCCGACTAGCGGGGGTCGGGGAGCAGTTCTTC. Residues: CASSRLAGVGEQFF. Filled out from reference TRBV11-2 and TRBJ2-1, the complete variable domain reads EAGVAQSPRYKIIEKRQSVAFWCNPISGHATLYWYQQILGQGPKLLIQFQNNGVVDDSQLPKDRFSAERLKGVDSTLKIQPAKLEDSAVYLCASSRLAGVGEQFFGPGTRLTVL.